The source of this T cell receptor (beta chain) is a study of cytotoxic CD8 clonotypes in ibrutinib-treated CLL. Study in general: On average, each sample had approximately 260,000 productive templates and approximately 89,000 productive rearrangements.

Some clones are missing from TCRdb's copy, which holds only in-frame ones; the method was immunoSEQ multiplex PCR. The sample includes about 130,000 clones, approximately 83% seen only once; the top ten take about 2.1%. The CDR3 extends over 19 amino acids. Germline CDR1 and CDR2: SGHTA and FQGNSA. Trimming removed 1 base at V and 0 bases at J, with 19 bases between. Comments on this clone: What it binds is not known.

Findings and limits, study-wide: Public clonotypes were rare and shrank or held steady on treatment.

This chain joins TRBV7-2 and TRBJ2-1; no firm D call. This TCR came from a human donor with chronic lymphocytic leukemia. Sequenced material: PBMCs, taken after 24 months of ibrutinib treatment. The CDR3 is CASSLVGQGQAVSYNEQFF. CDR3 DNA sequence: TGTGCCAGCAGCTTAGTTGGCCAAGGGCAGGCCGTCTCCTACAATGAGCAGTTCTTC.